The rows below give T cell receptor beta chains drawn from one sample of a study of TIL therapy for anti-PD-1-resistant metastatic lung cancer. Profiling relied on immunoSEQ multiplex PCR, and the TCRdb table lists in-frame clones only, not all of them. The sample shows approximately 27,000 clones, 55% to 80% of them seen only once. Sequencing used tumor tissue, obtained at baseline. The receptors originated from a person between 25 and 79 years old with non-small cell lung cancer. The CDR3 runs from the conserved cysteine through the conserved F or W. Fields, in order: V gene, J gene, D gene, clone size, CDR3 length, CDR3 DNA, CDR3 protein. A D gene is named only where the DNA matches it firmly. A row's size may be missing; if present it is once, few, many or a size class.

>TRBV7-2|TRBJ2-7|.|.|14
TGTGCCAGCAGCAACAGACAGCGACCCTACGAGCAGTACTTC
CASSNRQRPYEQYF
>TRBV2|TRBJ1-2|.|.|13
TGTGCCAGCATCCGTCAGAGGACCAGCGGCTACACCTTC
CASIRQRTSGYTF
>TRBV7-9|TRBJ2-5|TRBD2|once|15
TGTGCCAGCAGCTCGCCCGGGACTAGCGAAGAGACCCAGTACTTC
CASSSPGTSEETQYF
>TRBV2|TRBJ1-5|.|medium-sized|15
TGTGCCAGCAGAGCCACAGGGTACAGCAATCAGCCCCAGCATTTT
CASRATGYSNQPQHF
>TRBV27|TRBJ1-5|.|.|13
TGTGCCAGCAGTTTTTTGTCGGGACAGCCCCAGCATTTT
CASSFLSGQPQHF
>TRBV6-1|TRBJ1-4|TRBD1|.|12
TGTGCCAGTTCAGGGGGATTTCGAAAACTGTTTTTT
CASSGGFRKLFF
>TRBV6-6|TRBJ1-1|.|.|15
TGTGCCAGCAGTTACTCAGGGGTATTGGGCACTGAAGCTTTCTTT
CASSYSGVLGTEAFF
>TRBV5-1|TRBJ2-5|TRBD1|.|14
TGCGCCAGCAGCTGGAGAGACAGGGGAGAGACCCAGTACTTC
CASSWRDRGETQYF
>TRBV6-6|TRBJ2-6|.|.|15
TGTGCCAGCAGTACCACAGGCTCTGGGGCCAACGTCCTGACTTTC
CASSTTGSGANVLTF
>TRBV7-9|TRBJ1-2|.|few|18
TGTGCCAGCAGCTTAGCTGTGGGGGGGACATTCGGAATCTATGGCTACACCTTC
CASSLAVGGTFGIYGYTF
>TRBV5-4|TRBJ2-5|TRBD2|.|15
TGTGCCAGCAGCTTGGTTTTAGCGGGGGGAGAGACCCAGTACTTC
CASSLVLAGGETQYF
>TRBV29-1|TRBJ2-5|.|.|12
TGCAGCGTACAGACTAGTGGCGAGACCCAGTACTTC
CSVQTSGETQYF
>TRBV12-5|TRBJ2-5|.|.|14
TGTGCTAGCGGCCCCGGGACCGAGGAAGAGACCCAGTACTTC
CASGPGTEEETQYF
>TRBV18|TRBJ2-7|TRBD1|few|16
TGTGCCAGCTCACCTAGTTTGGCTCAGGGGGCCAGCGAGCAGTACTTC
CASSPSLAQGASEQYF
>TRBV4-1|TRBJ1-3|.|.|16
TGCGCCAGCAGCCAAGATCTGGGGCTCTCTGGAAACACCATATATTTT
CASSQDLGLSGNTIYF
>TRBV7-7|TRBJ2-5|TRBD2|.|18
TGTGCTAGCAGCTTGTCTTCACCGGGACTAGCGGGAGGAGAGACCCAGTACTTC
CASSLSSPGLAGGETQYF
>TRBV13|TRBJ1-1|.|few|14
TGTGCCAGCAGCTACCGGACGGGAAACACTGAAGCTTTCTTT
CASSYRTGNTEAFF
>TRBV4-1|TRBJ2-5|.|.|14
TGCGCCAGCAGATATCAGGGAATTCAAGAGACCCAGTACTTC
CASRYQGIQETQYF
>TRBV5-1|TRBJ1-5|.|.|14
TGCGCCAGCAGCTTGGGGCAGGGCCGTGAGCCCCAGCATTTT
CASSLGQGREPQHF
>TRBV7-9|TRBJ1-6|TRBD1|few|15
TGTGCCAGCAGCTTAAGGGGACAGGGATCTTCACCCCTCCACTTT
CASSLRGQGSSPLHF
>TRBV2|TRBJ2-7|.|.|13
TGTGCCAGCAGTGATATCTTCGGGGACGAGCAGTACTTC
CASSDIFGDEQYF
>TRBV6-1|TRBJ1-2|.|few|12
TGTGCCAGCAGTGAAGGCAACTATGGCTACACCTTC
CASSEGNYGYTF
>TRBV10-3|TRBJ2-7|.|.|15
TGTGCCATCAGGGGGGAAGGGGGAAACACCTACGAGCAGTACTTC
CAIRGEGGNTYEQYF